The entry below gives a single T cell receptor beta chain sequence along with its context. Trimming removed 0 bases from V and 10 bases from J, with 15 bases in between. This CDR3 contains 14 residues. The germline V gene encodes CDR1 SGHDN and CDR2 FVKESK. The data were obtained in a study of blood T cell repertoires in COVID-19. Generated by immunoSEQ multiplex PCR, the TCRdb table keeps only in-frame clones and is missing some. This table holds some 65,000 clones, around 86% found once. The sequence came from a man aged 40-55 years with COVID-19, enrolled during active disease. The chain has TRBV14 and TRBJ1-1, with unresolved D. Material: peripheral blood. CDR3 sequence (DNA): TGTGCCAGCAGCCAAGATGCGGCTTCCCCTGTAGCTTTCTTT. Translation gives CASSQDAASPVAFF.